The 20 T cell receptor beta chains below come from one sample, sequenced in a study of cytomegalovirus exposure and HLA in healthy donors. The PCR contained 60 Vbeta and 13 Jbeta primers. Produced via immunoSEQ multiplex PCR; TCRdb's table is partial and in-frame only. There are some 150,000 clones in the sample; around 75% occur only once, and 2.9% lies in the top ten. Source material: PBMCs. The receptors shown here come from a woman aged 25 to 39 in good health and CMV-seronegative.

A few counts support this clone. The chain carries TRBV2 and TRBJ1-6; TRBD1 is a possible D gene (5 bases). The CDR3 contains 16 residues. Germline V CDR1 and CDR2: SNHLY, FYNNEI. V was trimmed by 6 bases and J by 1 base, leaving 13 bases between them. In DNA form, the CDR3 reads TGTGCCAGCAGGCGGGGGATTTCGTCCTATAATTCACCCCTCCACTTT. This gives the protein CASRRGISSYNSPLHF.

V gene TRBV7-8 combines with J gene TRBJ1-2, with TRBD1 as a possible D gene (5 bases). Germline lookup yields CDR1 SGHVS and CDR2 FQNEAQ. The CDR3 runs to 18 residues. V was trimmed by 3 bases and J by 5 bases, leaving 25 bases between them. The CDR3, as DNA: TGTGCCAGCAGCTTTCATCATCGTAATGCGGCCCGGGGGTATGGCTACACCTTC. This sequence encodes CASSFHHRNAARGYGYTF.

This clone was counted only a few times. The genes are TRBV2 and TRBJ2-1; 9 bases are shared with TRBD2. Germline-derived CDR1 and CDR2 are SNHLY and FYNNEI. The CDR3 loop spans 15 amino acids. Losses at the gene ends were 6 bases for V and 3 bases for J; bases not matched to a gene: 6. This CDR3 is CASSGREGGYNEQFF. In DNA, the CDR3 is TGTGCCAGCAGCGGGCGGGAGGGAGGCTACAATGAGCAGTTCTTC.

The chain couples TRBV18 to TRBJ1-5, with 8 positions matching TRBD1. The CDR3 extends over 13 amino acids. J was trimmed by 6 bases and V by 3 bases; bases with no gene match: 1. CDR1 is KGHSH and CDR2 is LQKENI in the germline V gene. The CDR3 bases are TGTGCCAGCTCACCCGGACAGGGTCAGCCCCAGCATTTT. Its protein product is CASSPGQGQPQHF.

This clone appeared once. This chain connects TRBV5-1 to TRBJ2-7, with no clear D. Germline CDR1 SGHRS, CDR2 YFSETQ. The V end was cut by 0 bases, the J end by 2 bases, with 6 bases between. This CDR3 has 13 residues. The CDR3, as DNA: TGCGCCAGCAGCTTGGCAGGTCCCTACGAGCAGTACTTC. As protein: CASSLAGPYEQYF.

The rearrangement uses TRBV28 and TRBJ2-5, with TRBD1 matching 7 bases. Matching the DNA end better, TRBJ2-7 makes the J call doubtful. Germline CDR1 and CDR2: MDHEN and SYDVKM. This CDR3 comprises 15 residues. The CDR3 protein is CASGPSGTESYEQYF. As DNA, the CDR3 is TGTGCCAGCGGGCCTTCCGGGACAGAAAGCTACGAGCAGTACTTC.

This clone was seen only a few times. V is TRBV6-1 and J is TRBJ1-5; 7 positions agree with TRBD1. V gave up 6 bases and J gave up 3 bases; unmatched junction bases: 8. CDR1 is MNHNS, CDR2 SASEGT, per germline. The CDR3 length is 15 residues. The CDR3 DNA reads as TGTGCCAGCAGAGTGGACAGGCTTTACAATCAGCCCCAGCATTTT. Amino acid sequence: CASRVDRLYNQPQHF.

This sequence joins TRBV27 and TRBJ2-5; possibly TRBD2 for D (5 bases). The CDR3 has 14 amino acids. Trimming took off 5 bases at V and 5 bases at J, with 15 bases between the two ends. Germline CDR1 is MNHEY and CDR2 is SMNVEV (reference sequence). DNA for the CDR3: TGTGCCAGCAGTCCCTTAGGACCGGGGGAGACCCAGTACTTC. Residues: CASSPLGPGETQYF.

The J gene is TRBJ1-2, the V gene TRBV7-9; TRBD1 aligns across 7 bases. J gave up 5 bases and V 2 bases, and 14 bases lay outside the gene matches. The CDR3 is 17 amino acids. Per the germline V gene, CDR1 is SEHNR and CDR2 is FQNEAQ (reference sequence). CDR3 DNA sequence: TGTGCCAGCAGCTTACTAACAGGGGCGTATAACTCATATGGCTACACCTTC. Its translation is CASSLLTGAYNSYGYTF.

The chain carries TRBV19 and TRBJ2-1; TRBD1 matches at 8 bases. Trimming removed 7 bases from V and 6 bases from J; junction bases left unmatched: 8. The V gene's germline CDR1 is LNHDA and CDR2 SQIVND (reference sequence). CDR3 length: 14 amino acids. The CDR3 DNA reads TGTGCCAGTAATACGGGACAGGCCTCCAATGAGCAGTTCTTC. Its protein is CASNTGQASNEQFF.

The CDR3 loop reads CSVEEGYGGGGYTF. The CDR3 nucleotides read TGCAGCGTTGAAGAGGGATACGGAGGGGGCGGCTACACCTTC. The chain uses TRBV29-1 and TRBJ1-2, with 7 bases that match TRBD1. This CDR3 is 14 amino acids long. The ends lost 0 bases at V and 8 bases at J; junction bases unmatched: 9. Germline V gives CDR1 SQVTM, CDR2 ANQGSEA.

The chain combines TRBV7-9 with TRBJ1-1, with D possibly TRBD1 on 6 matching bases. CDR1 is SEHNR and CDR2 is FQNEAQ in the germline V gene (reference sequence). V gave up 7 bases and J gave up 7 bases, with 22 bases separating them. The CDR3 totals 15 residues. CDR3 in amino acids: CASIRTDSPGGEAFF. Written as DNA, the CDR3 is TGTGCCAGCATCAGAACGGACAGCCCGGGAGGTGAAGCTTTCTTT.

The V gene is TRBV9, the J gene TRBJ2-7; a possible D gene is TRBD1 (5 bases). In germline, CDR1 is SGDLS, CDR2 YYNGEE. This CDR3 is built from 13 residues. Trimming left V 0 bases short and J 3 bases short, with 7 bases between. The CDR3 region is CASSVGTNYEQYF. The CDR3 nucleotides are TGTGCCAGCAGCGTAGGGACAAACTACGAGCAGTACTTC.

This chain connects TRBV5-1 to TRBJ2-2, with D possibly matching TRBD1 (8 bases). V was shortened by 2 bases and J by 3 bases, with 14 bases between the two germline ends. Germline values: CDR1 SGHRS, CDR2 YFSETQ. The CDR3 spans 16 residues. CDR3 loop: CASSFGQGGYTGELFF. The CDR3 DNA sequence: TGCGCCAGCAGCTTTGGACAGGGAGGGTACACCGGGGAGCTGTTTTTT.

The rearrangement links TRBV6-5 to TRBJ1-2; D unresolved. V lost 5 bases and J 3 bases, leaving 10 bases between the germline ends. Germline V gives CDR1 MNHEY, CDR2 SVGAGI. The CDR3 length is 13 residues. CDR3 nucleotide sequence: TGTGCCAGCAGTCCAGGCAGTTACTATGGCTACACCTTC. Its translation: CASSPGSYYGYTF.

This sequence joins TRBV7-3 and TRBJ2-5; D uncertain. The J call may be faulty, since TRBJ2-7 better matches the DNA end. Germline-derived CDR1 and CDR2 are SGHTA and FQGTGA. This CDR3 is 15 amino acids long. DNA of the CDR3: TGTGCCAGCAGCTTAGGGCCCAACAAAGCCTACGAGCAGTACTTC. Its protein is CASSLGPNKAYEQYF.

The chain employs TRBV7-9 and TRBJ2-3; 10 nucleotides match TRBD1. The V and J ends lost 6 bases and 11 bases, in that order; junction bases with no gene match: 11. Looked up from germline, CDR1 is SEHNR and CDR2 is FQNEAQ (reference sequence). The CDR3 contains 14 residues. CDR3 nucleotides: TGTGCCAGCAGTCGGACAGGGGGGGGTTGTGGGCAGTATTTT. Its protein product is CASSRTGGGCGQYF.

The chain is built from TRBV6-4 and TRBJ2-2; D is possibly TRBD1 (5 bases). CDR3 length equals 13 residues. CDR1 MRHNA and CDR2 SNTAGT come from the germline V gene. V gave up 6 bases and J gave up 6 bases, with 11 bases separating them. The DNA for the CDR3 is TGTGCCAGCAGCATTCAGGGATCCGGGGAGCTGTTTTTT. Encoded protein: CASSIQGSGELFF.

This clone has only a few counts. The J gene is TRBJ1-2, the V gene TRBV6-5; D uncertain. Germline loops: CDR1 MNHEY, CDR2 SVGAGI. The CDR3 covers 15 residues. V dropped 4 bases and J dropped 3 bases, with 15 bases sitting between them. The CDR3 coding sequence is TGTGCCAGCAGTTCCCCCGGAGAAGGCGACTATGGCTACACCTTC. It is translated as CASSSPGEGDYGYTF.

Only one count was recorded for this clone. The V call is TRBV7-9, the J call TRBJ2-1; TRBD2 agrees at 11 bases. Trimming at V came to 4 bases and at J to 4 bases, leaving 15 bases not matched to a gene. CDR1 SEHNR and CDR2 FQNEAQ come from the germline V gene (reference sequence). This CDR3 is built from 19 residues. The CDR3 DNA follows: TGTGCCAGCAGCTCGGGACTAGCGGACAACCCTTTGATTTACAATGAGCAGTTCTTC. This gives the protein CASSSGLADNPLIYNEQFF.